These T cell receptor beta chains were read from a single sample in a study of shared clonotypes between healthy human individuals. The table came from immunoSEQ multiplex PCR; TCRdb's copy has only in-frame clones and leaves some out. This table has roughly 1 million clones, around 82% appearing once. The sample was memory CD4+ T cells from PBMCs. These receptors were obtained from a man aged 18 to 29 in good health. Some clones in this sample may be carry-over from other donors' samples. Both conserved end residues are trimmed from each CDR3.

V gene,CDR3 protein
TRBV20-1,SAGRDRAY
TRBV7-2,ASSPNRVSYEQY
TRBV9,ASSRALTDTQY
TRBV7-3,ASSPGVAGPTDTQY
TRBV28,ASSSPTSGSYEQY
TRBV5-1,ASSLNTRSNEQF
TRBV5-4,ASSVGQETQY
TRBV6-1,ASSIGDGGPEQY
TRBV2,ASREGTDRPT
TRBV6-5,ASTSLKGSYEQY
TRBV5-1,ASSLPHNYGYT